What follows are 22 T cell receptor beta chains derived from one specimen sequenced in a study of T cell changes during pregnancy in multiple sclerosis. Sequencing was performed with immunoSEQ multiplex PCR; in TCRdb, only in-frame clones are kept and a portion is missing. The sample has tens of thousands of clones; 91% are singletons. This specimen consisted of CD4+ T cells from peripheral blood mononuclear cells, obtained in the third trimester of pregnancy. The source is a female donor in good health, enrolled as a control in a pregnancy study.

CDR3 nucleotide sequence: TGTGCCAGCAGCCTGTGGCTAGCGGGGGGGCGAGAGACCCAGTACTTC. Its protein product is CASSLWLAGGRETQYF. The chain is built from TRBV7-2 and TRBJ2-5, with 12 bases fitting TRBD2. CDR3 length equals 16 residues. CDR1 is SGHTA and CDR2 is FQGNSA in the germline V gene. The V and J ends lost 5 bases and 4 bases, in that order; junction bases with no gene match: 8.

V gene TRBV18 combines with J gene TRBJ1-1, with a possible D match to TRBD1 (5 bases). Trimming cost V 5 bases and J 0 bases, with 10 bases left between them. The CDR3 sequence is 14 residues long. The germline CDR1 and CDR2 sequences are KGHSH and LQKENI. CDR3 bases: TGTGCCAGCTCAGTCCAGGGCCTGAACACTGAAGCTTTCTTT. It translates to CASSVQGLNTEAFF.

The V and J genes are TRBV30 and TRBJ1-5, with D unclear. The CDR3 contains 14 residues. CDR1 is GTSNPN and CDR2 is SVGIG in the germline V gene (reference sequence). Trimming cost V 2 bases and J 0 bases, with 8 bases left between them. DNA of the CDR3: TGTGCCTGGAGTTCGGGGAATAGCAATCAGCCCCAGCATTTT. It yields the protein CAWSSGNSNQPQHF.

As DNA, the CDR3 is TGTGCCAGCAGTGAACGAATCAGGGGGCAAGACTATGGCTACACCTTC. Its translation is CASSERIRGQDYGYTF. This chain links TRBV6-1 with TRBJ1-2; 8 bases fit TRBD1. The CDR3 consists of 16 residues. Unmatched junction bases numbered 8, after V lost 2 bases and J lost 3 bases. The germline V gene has CDR1 MNHNS and CDR2 SASEGT.

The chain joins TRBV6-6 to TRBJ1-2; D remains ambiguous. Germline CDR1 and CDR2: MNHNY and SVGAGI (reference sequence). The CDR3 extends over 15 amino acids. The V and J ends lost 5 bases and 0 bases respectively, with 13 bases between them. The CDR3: CASSTTTGTNYGYTF. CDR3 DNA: TGTGCCAGCAGTACAACCACCGGGACTAACTATGGCTACACCTTC.

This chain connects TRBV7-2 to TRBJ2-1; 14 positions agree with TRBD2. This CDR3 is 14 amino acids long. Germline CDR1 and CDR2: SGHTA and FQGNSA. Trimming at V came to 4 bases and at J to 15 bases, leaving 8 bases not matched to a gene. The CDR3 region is CASSSGLAGAPSFF. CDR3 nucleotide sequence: TGTGCCAGCAGCTCGGGACTAGCGGGGGCCCCATCGTTCTTC.

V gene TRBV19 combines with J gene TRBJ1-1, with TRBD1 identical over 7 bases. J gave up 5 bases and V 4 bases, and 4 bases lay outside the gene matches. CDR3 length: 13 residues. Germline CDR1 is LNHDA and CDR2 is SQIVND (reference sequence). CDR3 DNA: TGTGCCAGTAGTAATACAGGGGAAACTGAAGCTTTCTTT. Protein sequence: CASSNTGETEAFF.

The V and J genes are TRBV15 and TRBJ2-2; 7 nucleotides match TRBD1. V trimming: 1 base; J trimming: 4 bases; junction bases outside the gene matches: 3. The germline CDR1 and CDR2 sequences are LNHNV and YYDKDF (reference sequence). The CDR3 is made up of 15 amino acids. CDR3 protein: CATSRGTGVTGELFF. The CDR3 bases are TGTGCCACCAGCAGAGGGACAGGAGTCACCGGGGAGCTGTTTTTT. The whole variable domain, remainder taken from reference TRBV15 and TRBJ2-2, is DAMVIQNPRYQVTQFGKPVTLSCSQTLNHNVMYWYQQKSSQAPKLLFHYYDKDFNNEADTPDNFQSRRPNTSFCFLDIRSPGLGDTAMYLCATSRGTGVTGELFFGEGSRLTVL.

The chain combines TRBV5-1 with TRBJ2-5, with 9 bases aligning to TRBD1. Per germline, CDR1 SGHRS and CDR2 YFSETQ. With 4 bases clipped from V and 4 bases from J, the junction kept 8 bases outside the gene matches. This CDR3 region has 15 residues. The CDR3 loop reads CASSDSTGGPETQYF. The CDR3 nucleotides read TGCGCCAGCAGCGACTCAACAGGGGGCCCAGAGACCCAGTACTTC.

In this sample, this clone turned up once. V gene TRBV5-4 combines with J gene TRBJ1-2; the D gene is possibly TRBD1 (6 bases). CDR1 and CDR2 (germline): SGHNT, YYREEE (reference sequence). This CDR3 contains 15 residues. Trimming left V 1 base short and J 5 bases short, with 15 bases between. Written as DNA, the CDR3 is TGTGCCAGCAGCTTGAGGTCGGGGGGCGCGTATGGCTACACCTTC. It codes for CASSLRSGGAYGYTF.

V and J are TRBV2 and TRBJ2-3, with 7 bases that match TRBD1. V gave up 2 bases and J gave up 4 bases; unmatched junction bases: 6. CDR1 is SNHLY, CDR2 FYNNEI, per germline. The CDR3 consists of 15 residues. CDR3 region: CASSERKGGPDTQYF. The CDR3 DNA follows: TGTGCCAGCAGTGAAAGGAAAGGGGGCCCAGATACGCAGTATTTT.

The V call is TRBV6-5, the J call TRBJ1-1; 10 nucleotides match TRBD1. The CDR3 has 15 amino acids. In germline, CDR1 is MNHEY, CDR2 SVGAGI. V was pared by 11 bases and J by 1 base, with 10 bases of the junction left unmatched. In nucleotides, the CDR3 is TGTGCCTCCCTCCGGGACAGGGGCTGGAACACTGAAGCTTTCTTT. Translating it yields CASLRDRGWNTEAFF.

In DNA, the CDR3 is TGTGCCAGCAGCTTGCTATCGGACTTCTCTGGAAACACCATATATTTT. It yields the protein CASSLLSDFSGNTIYF. V gene TRBV5-4 combines with J gene TRBJ1-3, with D uncertain. In germline, CDR1 is SGHNT, CDR2 YYREEE (reference sequence). V was cut by 1 base and J by 0 bases, with 11 bases left in between. CDR3 length: 16 amino acids.

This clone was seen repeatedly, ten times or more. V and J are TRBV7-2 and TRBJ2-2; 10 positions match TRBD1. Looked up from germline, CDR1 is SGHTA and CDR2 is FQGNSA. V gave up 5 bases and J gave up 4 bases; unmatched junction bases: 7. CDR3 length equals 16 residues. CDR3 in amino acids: CASSPGTGVSTGELFF. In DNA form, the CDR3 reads TGTGCCAGCAGCCCCGGGACAGGGGTTAGCACCGGGGAGCTGTTTTTT. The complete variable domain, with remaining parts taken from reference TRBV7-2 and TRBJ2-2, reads GAGVSQSPSNKVTEKGKDVELRCDPISGHTALYWYRQSLGQGLEFLIYFQGNSAPDKSGLPSDRFSAERTGGSVSTLTIQRTQQEDSAVYLCASSPGTGVSTGELFFGEGSRLTVL.

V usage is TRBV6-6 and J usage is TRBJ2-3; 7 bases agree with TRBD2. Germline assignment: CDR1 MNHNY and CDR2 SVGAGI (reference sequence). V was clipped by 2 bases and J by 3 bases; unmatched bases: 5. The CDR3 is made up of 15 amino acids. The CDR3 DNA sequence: TGTGCCAGCAGTTACGGCGGGGGTGCAACAGATACGCAGTATTTT. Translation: CASSYGGGATDTQYF.

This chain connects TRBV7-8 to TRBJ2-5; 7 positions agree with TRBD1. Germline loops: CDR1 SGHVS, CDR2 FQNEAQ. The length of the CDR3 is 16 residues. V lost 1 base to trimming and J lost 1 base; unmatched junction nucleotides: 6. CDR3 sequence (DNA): TGTGCCAGCAGCTTAGACGGGACAGCTGCCCAAGAGACCCAGTACTTC. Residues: CASSLDGTAAQETQYF. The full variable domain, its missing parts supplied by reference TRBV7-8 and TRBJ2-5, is GAGVSQSPRYKVAKRGQDVALRCDPISGHVSLFWYQQALGQGPEFLTYFQNEAQLDKSGLPSDRFFAERPEGSVSTLKIQRTQQEDSAVYLCASSLDGTAAQETQYFGPGTRLLVL.

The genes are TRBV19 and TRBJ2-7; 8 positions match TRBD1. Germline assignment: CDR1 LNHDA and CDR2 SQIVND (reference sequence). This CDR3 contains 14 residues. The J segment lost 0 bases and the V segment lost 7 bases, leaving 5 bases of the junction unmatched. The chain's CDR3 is CASTQGQGSYEQYF. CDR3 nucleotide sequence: TGTGCCAGTACCCAAGGACAGGGCTCCTACGAGCAGTACTTC.

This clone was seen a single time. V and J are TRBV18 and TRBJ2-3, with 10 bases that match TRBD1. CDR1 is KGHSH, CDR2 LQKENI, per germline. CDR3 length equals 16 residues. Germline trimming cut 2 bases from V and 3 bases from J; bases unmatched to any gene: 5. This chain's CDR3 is CASSPGTGARTDTQYF. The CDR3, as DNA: TGTGCCAGCTCACCAGGGACAGGGGCCCGGACAGATACGCAGTATTTT. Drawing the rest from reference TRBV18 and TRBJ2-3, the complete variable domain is NAGVMQNPRHLVRRRGQEARLRCSPMKGHSHVYWYRQLPEEGLKFMVYLQKENIIDESGMPKERFSAEFPKEGPSILRIQQVVRGDSAAYFCASSPGTGARTDTQYFGPGTRLTVL.

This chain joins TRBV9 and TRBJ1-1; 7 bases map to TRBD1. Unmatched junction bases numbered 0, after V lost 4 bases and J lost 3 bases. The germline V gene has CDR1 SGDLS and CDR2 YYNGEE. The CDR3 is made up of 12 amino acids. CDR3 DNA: TGTGCCAGCAGCCAGGGGGACACTGAAGCTTTCTTT. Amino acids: CASSQGDTEAFF.

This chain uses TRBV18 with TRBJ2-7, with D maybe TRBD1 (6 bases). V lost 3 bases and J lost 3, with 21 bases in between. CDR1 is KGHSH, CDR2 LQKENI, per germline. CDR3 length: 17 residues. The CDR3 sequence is CASSPPLAGDRVYEQYF. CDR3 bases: TGTGCCAGCTCACCGCCGTTGGCAGGGGATCGGGTCTACGAGCAGTACTTC.

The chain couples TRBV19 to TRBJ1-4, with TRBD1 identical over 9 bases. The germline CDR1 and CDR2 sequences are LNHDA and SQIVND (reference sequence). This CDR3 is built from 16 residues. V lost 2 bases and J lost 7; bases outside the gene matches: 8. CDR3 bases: TGTGCCAGTAGTATACAACCGGGACAGGGAAGTGAAAAACTGTTTTTT. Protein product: CASSIQPGQGSEKLFF.

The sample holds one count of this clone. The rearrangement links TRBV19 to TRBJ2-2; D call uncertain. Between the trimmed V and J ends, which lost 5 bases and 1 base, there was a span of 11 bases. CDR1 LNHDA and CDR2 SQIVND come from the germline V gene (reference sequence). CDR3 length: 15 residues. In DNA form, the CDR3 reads TGTGCCAGTAGTCCCCAAAGGAGGAACACCGGGGAGCTGTTTTTT. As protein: CASSPQRRNTGELFF.